Listed below are T cell receptor beta chains from one sample, sequenced in a study of neurological immune-mediated disorders. TCRdb fed the 5' RACE reads into MiXCR, producing one record per CDR3 protein. Of around 19,000 distinct CDR3 sequences listed, about 10% were seen once; the top ten hold around 30%. Sequences were obtained from CD8+ T cells from blood. Source of these receptors: a woman aged 45 to 65 in good health. Each CDR3 is given without its conserved first and last residue.

V	length	J	CDR3
TRBV28	13	TRBJ1-5	ASQLITGSNQPQH
TRBV10-2	16	TRBJ2-7	ASSDPRAGAGWIYEQY
TRBV7-9	15	TRBJ1-2	ASSFSGGQAANYGYT
TRBV6-5	13	TRBJ1-1	ASRPAGLGGTEAF
TRBV20-1	14	TRBJ2-1	SARVPRGSVYNEQF
TRBV27	11	TRBJ1-5	ASSYISNQPQH
TRBV7-2	15	TRBJ2-3	ASSLLGLAGGLDTQY
TRBV7-9	12	TRBJ2-1	ASSFRDRGDEQF
TRBV9	14	TRBJ2-1	ASSARSDHYYNEQF
TRBV10-2	12	TRBJ2-7	ASSGPGDRYEQY
TRBV20-1	12	TRBJ2-1	SARVLAGGDEQF
TRBV11-2	15	TRBJ2-1	ASETGGTSGSYNEQF
TRBV12-5	12	TRBJ2-1	ASGSSGGGNEQF
TRBV20-1	14	TRBJ1-2	SARNLRQGGRSGYT
TRBV7-9	14	TRBJ2-4	ASLYGQVLAKNIQY
TRBV27	13	TRBJ2-2	ASSLSREMDGELF
TRBV9	11	TRBJ2-7	ASSVVVEGEQY
TRBV11-2	17	TRBJ2-1	ASSPGPDSPSSSYNEQF
TRBV12-3/TRBV12-4	10	TRBJ1-1	ASSPLITEAF
TRBV19	17	TRBJ2-1	ASSIGLGASRDLYNEQF
TRBV4-1	12	TRBJ1-5	ASSAGTGIQPQH
TRBV6-6	14	TRBJ2-1	ASSDRAGGSHNEQF
TRBV3-1	14	TRBJ1-1	ASSPRQDLLNTEAF
TRBV5-5	14	TRBJ2-1	ASSRGTSESYNEQF
TRBV19	12	TRBJ1-5	ASHQGLSNQPQH